These T cell receptor beta chains were read from a single sample in a study of regulatory T cells in long-lasting Graves disease. TCRdb called the multiplex PCR reads again in MiXCR, with one record for every CDR3 protein. The data show 450,000 or so distinct CDR3 sequences, roughly 22% seen once. The sequencing here drew on peripheral blood mononuclear cells (PBMCs), taken when the disease was refractory, from a patient treated with antithyroid drugs. The receptors stem from a female donor with Graves disease. CDR3s include the opening cysteine and the closing phenylalanine or tryptophan. Fields, in order: V gene, D gene, clone size, J gene, CDR3 protein, CDR3 DNA. A D gene is named only where the DNA matches it firmly. Clone size is given for some rows only: seen once, a few or many times, or a class if the clone is expanded.

TRBV20-1	-	many	TRBJ1-1	CSARVGGTEAFF	TGCAGTGCTAGAGTAGGGGGCACTGAAGCTTTCTTT
TRBV7-9	TRBD1	few	TRBJ2-5	CASSLRTGTQETQYF	TGTGCCAGCAGCCTGCGGACAGGGACGCAAGAGACCCAGTACTTC
TRBV28	-	many	TRBJ2-7	CASSPSVHYEQYF	TGTGCCAGCAGTCCGTCTGTTCACTACGAGCAGTACTTC
TRBV6-1	-	-	TRBJ2-2	CASGPWAVNTGELFF	TGTGCCAGCGGCCCCTGGGCGGTGAACACCGGGGAGCTGTTTTTT
TRBV25-1	TRBD1	-	TRBJ2-2	CASSPRTGYTGELFF	TGTGCCAGCAGTCCTCGGACAGGGTACACCGGGGAGCTGTTTTTT
TRBV12-3/TRBV12-4	-	many	TRBJ2-7	CASTGTEVIYEQYF	TGTGCCAGCACAGGCACGGAGGTTATCTACGAGCAGTACTTC
TRBV30	-	-	TRBJ2-5	CAWRGTTYQETQYF	TGTGCCTGGAGGGGGACCACGTACCAAGAGACCCAGTACTTC
TRBV10-3	-	-	TRBJ2-7	CAISATNGEQYF	TGTGCCATCAGTGCCACCAATGGGGAGCAGTACTTC
TRBV6-1	-	-	TRBJ1-5	CASRLLDRQPQHF	TGTGCCAGCAGGCTATTGGACCGTCAGCCCCAGCATTTT
TRBV27	TRBD1	many	TRBJ1-2	CASRDRGSGWKGYTF	TGTGCCAGCAGGGACAGGGGAAGTGGTTGGAAGGGCTACACCTTC
TRBV27	-	many	TRBJ1-1	CASSLLSYTEAFF	TGTGCCAGCAGTTTATTGAGCTACACTGAAGCTTTCTTT
TRBV14	-	few	TRBJ2-1	CASSQSGATHAEQFF	TGTGCCAGCAGCCAGTCGGGAGCAACACATGCTGAGCAGTTCTTC
TRBV20-1	-	few	TRBJ1-3	CSARTHSGNTIYF	TGCAGTGCTAGAACTCACTCTGGAAACACCATATATTTT
TRBV7-2	TRBD2	many	TRBJ2-4	CASRITSGGAVDKNIQYF	TGTGCCAGCAGGATTACTAGCGGGGGGGCCGTTGACAAAAACATTCAGTACTTC
TRBV28	-	many	TRBJ1-5	CASMLGSGDQPQHF	TGTGCCAGCATGTTGGGGAGTGGTGATCAGCCCCAGCATTTT
TRBV5-1	TRBD1	-	TRBJ1-1	CASSSTRDRVKAFF	TGCGCCAGCAGCTCCACCCGGGACAGGGTAAAAGCTTTCTTT
TRBV7-9	-	few	TRBJ1-4	CASSSGTGFHEKLFF	TGTGCCAGCAGCTCCGGGACGGGTTTTCATGAAAAACTGTTTTTT
TRBV20-1	-	many	TRBJ2-7	CSARRGPMIGEQYF	TGCAGTGCTAGACGCGGGCCTATGATTGGCGAGCAGTACTTC
TRBV12-3/TRBV12-4	TRBD1	-	TRBJ2-5	CASSLGSGTVQETQYF	TGTGCCAGCAGTTTAGGGTCCGGGACAGTACAAGAGACCCAGTACTTC
TRBV28	-	many	TRBJ1-6	CASSGGFNSPLHF	TGTGCCAGCAGTGGGGGGTTTAATTCACCCCTCCACTTT
TRBV28	TRBD2	-	TRBJ2-3	CASSFLAGGADTQYF	TGTGCCAGCAGTTTTCTAGCGGGAGGGGCAGATACACAGTATTTT
TRBV6-2/TRBV6-3	TRBD1	-	TRBJ2-6	CANSPGQGGSGANVLTF	TGTGCCAACAGTCCCGGACAGGGTGGATCTGGGGCCAACGTCCTGACTTTC
TRBV4-1	TRBD2	-	TRBJ2-5	CASRTSGTQETQYF	TGCGCCAGCAGGACTAGCGGAACCCAAGAGACCCAGTACTTC
TRBV20-1	TRBD2	-	TRBJ2-3	CSARETSGDTQYF	TGCAGTGCTAGAGAAACTAGCGGAGATACGCAGTATTTT
TRBV12-3/TRBV12-4	TRBD2	few	TRBJ2-2	CASSFFAGGLAGELFF	TGTGCCAGCAGTTTTTTTGCGGGGGGGCTCGCCGGGGAGCTGTTTTTT
TRBV20-1	TRBD2	-	TRBJ2-7	CSAWREDQFSYEQYF	TGCAGTGCTTGGCGGGAGGACCAATTCTCCTACGAGCAGTACTTC
TRBV27	-	few	TRBJ2-7	CASSLSEGNEQYF	TGTGCCAGCAGTTTATCGGAGGGGAACGAGCAGTACTTC
TRBV28	-	many	TRBJ2-7	CASSLNYEQYF	TGTGCCAGCAGCTTGAACTACGAGCAGTACTTC
TRBV4-2	TRBD1	-	TRBJ1-1	CASSQETGWTEAFF	TGTGCCAGCAGCCAAGAGACAGGGTGGACTGAAGCTTTCTTT
TRBV29-1	-	-	TRBJ1-2	CSVGFRTDYGYTF	TGCAGCGTTGGATTTCGGACGGATTATGGCTACACCTTC
TRBV4-3	-	-	TRBJ1-6	CASSQDSLYNPPLHF	TGCGCCAGCAGCCAAGACAGTCTCTATAATCCACCCCTCCACTTT
TRBV9	TRBD2	few	TRBJ2-7	CASKEREGSYEQYF	TGTGCCAGCAAGGAGCGGGAGGGCTCGTACGAGCAGTACTTC
TRBV4-1	TRBD1	-	TRBJ1-5	CASSLGTAQPQHF	TGCGCCAGCAGCCTCGGGACAGCGCAGCCCCAGCATTTT
TRBV7-2	TRBD1	many	TRBJ2-7	CASSPDGTGAYEQYF	TGTGCCAGCAGCCCAGATGGGACAGGAGCCTACGAGCAGTACTTC
TRBV12-3/TRBV12-4	TRBD1	many	TRBJ1-5	CASRGTGLQPQHF	TGTGCCAGCAGAGGGACAGGTCTCCAGCCCCAGCATTTT
TRBV5-5	-	few	TRBJ2-6	CASSFGGEAGANVLTF	TGTGCCAGCAGCTTCGGAGGGGAAGCTGGGGCCAACGTCCTGACTTTC
TRBV3-1	-	many	TRBJ1-1	CASSQVSTEAFF	TGTGCCAGCAGCCAAGTATCCACTGAAGCTTTCTTT
TRBV7-3	-	few	TRBJ2-1	CASRLLDTAGDMNNEQFF	TGTGCCAGCAGACTCCTCGACACCGCTGGGGATATGAACAATGAGCAGTTCTTC
TRBV7-2	-	few	TRBJ2-5	CASSLGGTLQETQYF	TGTGCCAGCAGCTTAGGTGGGACCTTACAAGAGACCCAGTACTTC
TRBV12-3/TRBV12-4	-	many	TRBJ2-5	CASSFMGRQETQYF	TGTGCCAGCAGTTTCATGGGACGCCAAGAGACCCAGTACTTC
TRBV19	TRBD1	few	TRBJ1-5	CASTRTGYNQPQHF	TGTGCCAGTACCAGGACAGGGTACAATCAGCCCCAGCATTTT